One sample yielded the 5 T cell receptor beta chains listed below, sequenced in a study of OX40 agonist ivuxolimab in advanced cancers. TCRdb's table, derived via immunoSEQ multiplex PCR, lists solely in-frame clones and lacks some. The sample records over 85,000 clones, 89% being singletons. The sample was CD4+ or CD8+ T cells sorted from blood, taken in a trial of the OX40 agonist ivuxolimab. These receptors originate from an adult with an advanced solid tumor such as melanoma, head and neck, liver or kidney cancer.

The chain links TRBV14 to TRBJ1-3; D ambiguous. The CDR3 is 16 amino acids. V dropped 4 bases and J dropped 0 bases, with 13 bases sitting between them. Germline V gene data show CDR1 as SGHDN and CDR2 as FVKESK. CDR3 region: CASSPVTAYSGNTIYF. The CDR3 DNA reads as TGTGCCAGCAGCCCAGTTACAGCCTACTCTGGAAACACCATATATTTT.

The chain combines TRBV6-6 with TRBJ1-5, with D maybe TRBD1 (6 bases). Germline V gene lookup returns CDR1 MNHNY and CDR2 SVGAGI (reference sequence). The CDR3 consists of 15 residues. V gave up 7 bases and J gave up 10 bases, with 23 bases separating them. DNA for the CDR3: TGTGCCAGCACCCCCGAAGGGGGGAACAAGAAACCCCAGCATTTT. This gives the protein CASTPEGGNKKPQHF.

This chain joins TRBV7-3 and TRBJ2-2; TRBD2 agrees at 9 bases. The CDR3 has 15 residues. V shed 5 bases and J 0 bases; nucleotides not matched to a gene: 1. CDR1 is SGHTA, CDR2 FQGTGA, per germline. CDR3 DNA sequence: TGTGCCAGCAGCCTAGCGGGGTCGAACACCGGGGAGCTGTTTTTT. It codes for CASSLAGSNTGELFF.

The rearrangement uses TRBV7-2 and TRBJ2-1; 12 bases map to TRBD2. This CDR3 region has 15 residues. V was clipped by 1 base and J by 8 bases; unmatched bases: 3. Germline V lookup: CDR1 SGHTA, CDR2 FQGNSA. This CDR3 reads CASSLGTSGIHEQFF. CDR3 in DNA: TGTGCCAGCAGCTTAGGGACTAGCGGGATCCATGAGCAGTTCTTC.

The V call is TRBV9, the J call TRBJ2-1; D is uncertain. Per the germline V gene, CDR1 is SGDLS and CDR2 is YYNGEE. Trimming took 0 bases from V and 4 from J, leaving 14 bases between them. CDR3 length equals 16 residues. The CDR3 nucleotides read TGTGCCAGCAGCGTAGACGGTTTCGGCGGTTACAATGAGCAGTTCTTC. This encodes CASSVDGFGGYNEQFF.